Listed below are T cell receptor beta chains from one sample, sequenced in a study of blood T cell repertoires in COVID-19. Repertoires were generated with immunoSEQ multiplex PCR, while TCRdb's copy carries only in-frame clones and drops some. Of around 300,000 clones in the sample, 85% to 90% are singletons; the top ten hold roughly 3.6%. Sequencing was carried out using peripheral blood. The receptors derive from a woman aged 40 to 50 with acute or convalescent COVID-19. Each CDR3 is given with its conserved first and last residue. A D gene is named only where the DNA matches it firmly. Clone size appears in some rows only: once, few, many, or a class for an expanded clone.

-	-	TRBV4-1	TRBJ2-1	CASSQERKHEQFF	TGCGCCAGCAGCCAAGAAAGAAAGCATGAGCAGTTCTTC
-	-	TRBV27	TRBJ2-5	CASSSQLQETQYF	TGTGCCAGCAGTTCCCAGTTACAAGAGACCCAGTACTTC
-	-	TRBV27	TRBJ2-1	CASSSYPSSYNEQFF	TGTGCCAGCAGTTCATACCCGAGCTCCTACAATGAGCAGTTCTTC
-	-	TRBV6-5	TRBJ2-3	CASTPRASTDTQYF	TGTGCCAGCACCCCGAGGGCAAGCACAGATACGCAGTATTTT
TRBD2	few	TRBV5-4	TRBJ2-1	CASSPAAGGRDEQFF	TGTGCCAGCAGCCCGGCAGCGGGGGGAAGGGATGAGCAGTTCTTC
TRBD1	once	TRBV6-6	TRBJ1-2	CASSLTLTGNYGYTF	TGTGCCAGCAGCTTAACCCTGACAGGGAACTATGGCTACACCTTC
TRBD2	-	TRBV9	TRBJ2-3	CASSVGGRATDTQYF	TGTGCCAGCAGCGTAGGGGGGAGGGCCACAGATACGCAGTATTTT
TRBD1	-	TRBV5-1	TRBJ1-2	CASSPQTGENGYTF	TGCGCCAGCAGCCCTCAGACAGGGGAAAATGGCTACACCTTC
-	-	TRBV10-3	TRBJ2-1	CAISEAGTPNEQFF	TGTGCCATCAGTGAGGCCGGGACTCCAAATGAGCAGTTCTTC
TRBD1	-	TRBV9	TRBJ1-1	CASSVGGTGVSREAFF	TGTGCCAGCAGCGTAGGTGGGACAGGGGTTTCCCGCGAAGCTTTCTTT
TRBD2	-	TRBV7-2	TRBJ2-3	CASSLLAGPTDTQYF	TGTGCCAGCAGCTTGCTAGCGGGGCCGACAGATACGCAGTATTTT
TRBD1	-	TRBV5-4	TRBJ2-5	CASSWDRGLSRETQYF	TGTGCCAGCAGTTGGGACAGGGGGCTTTCGCGGGAGACCCAGTACTTC
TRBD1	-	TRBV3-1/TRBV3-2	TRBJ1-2	CASSHYGTGGGRGYTF	TGTGCCAGCAGCCACTACGGGACAGGGGGCGGTAGGGGCTACACCTTC
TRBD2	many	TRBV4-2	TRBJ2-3	CASSQEAGGPDTQYF	TGTGCCAGCAGCCAAGAAGCGGGGGGGCCAGATACGCAGTATTTT
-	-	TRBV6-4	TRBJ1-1	CASSVDPGTEAFF	TGTGCCAGCAGTGTGGACCCAGGGACTGAAGCTTTCTTT
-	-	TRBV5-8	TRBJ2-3	CASSREEGRLSTDTQYF	TGTGCCAGCAGCCGAGAGGAGGGCAGGCTGAGCACAGATACGCAGTATTTT
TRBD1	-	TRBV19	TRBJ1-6	CASSHQGDSPLHF	TGTGCCAGTAGTCACCAGGGGGATTCACCCCTCCACTTT
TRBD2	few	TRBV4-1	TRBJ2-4	CASSQEASAGGGYF	TGCGCCAGCAGCCAAGAGGCCTCGGCGGGAGGAGGGTACTTC
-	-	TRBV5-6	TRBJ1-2	CASSLATAGQHIGYGYTF	TGTGCCAGCAGCTTGGCCACGGCAGGACAACACATTGGCTATGGCTACACCTTC
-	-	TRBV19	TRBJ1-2	CASSPSSRANYGYTF	TGTGCCAGTAGCCCAAGCAGCCGGGCTAACTATGGCTACACCTTC
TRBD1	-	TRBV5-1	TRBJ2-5	CASSPYRGQETQYF	TGCGCCAGCAGCCCGTACAGGGGGCAAGAGACCCAGTACTTC
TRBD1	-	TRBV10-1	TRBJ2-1	CASSRAGTGGYNEQFF	TGCGCCAGCAGTCGTGCCGGGACAGGGGGCTACAATGAGCAGTTCTTC
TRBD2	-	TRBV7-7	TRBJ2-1	CASSPRLAGGLSSYNEQFF	TGTGCCAGCAGCCCTCGACTAGCGGGGGGGCTTAGCTCCTACAATGAGCAGTTCTTC
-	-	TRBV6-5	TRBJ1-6	CASSSRGLNSPLHF	TGTGCCAGCAGTTCTCGGGGACTAAATTCACCCCTCCACTTT
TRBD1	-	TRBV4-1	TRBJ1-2	CASCQEGTAYGYTF	TGCGCCAGCTGCCAAGAGGGGACAGCTTATGGCTACACCTTC
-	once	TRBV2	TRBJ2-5	CASSQGQQETQYF	TGTGCCAGCAGTCAGGGGCAGCAAGAGACCCAGTACTTC
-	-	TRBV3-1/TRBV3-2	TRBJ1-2	CASSHIQVNYGYTF	TGTGCCAGCAGCCATATACAGGTTAACTATGGCTACACCTTC
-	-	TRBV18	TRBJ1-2	CASSPGRGTNYGYTF	TGTGCCAGCTCACCGGGAAGGGGGACTAACTATGGCTACACCTTC
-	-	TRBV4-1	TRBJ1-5	CASSQSVLGANQPQHF	TGCGCCAGCAGCCAATCTGTTTTGGGGGCCAATCAGCCCCAGCATTTT
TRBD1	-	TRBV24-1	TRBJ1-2	CATSDPGQGSYGYTF	TGTGCCACCAGTGATCCGGGACAGGGGTCCTATGGCTACACCTTC
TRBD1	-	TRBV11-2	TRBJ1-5	CASSSDRGYSNQPQHF	TGTGCCAGCAGCTCGGACAGGGGGTATAGCAATCAGCCCCAGCATTTT
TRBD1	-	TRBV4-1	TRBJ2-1	CASSQPRRTGSYNEQFF	TGCGCCAGCAGCCAACCGCGTCGGACAGGGTCCTACAATGAGCAGTTCTTC
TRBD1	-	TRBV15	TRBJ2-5	CATSRDRGQETQYF	TGTGCCACCAGCAGGGACAGGGGACAAGAGACCCAGTACTTC
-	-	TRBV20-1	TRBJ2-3	CSASPYRGDTDTQYF	TGCAGTGCTAGTCCCTATCGCGGGGACACAGATACGCAGTATTTT
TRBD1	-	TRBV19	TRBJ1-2	CASSDPSTGNYGYTF	TGTGCCAGTAGTGACCCGTCGACAGGGAACTATGGCTACACCTTC
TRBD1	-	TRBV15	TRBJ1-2	CATSRDWDRGPGYTF	TGTGCCACCAGCAGAGACTGGGACAGGGGGCCTGGCTACACCTTC
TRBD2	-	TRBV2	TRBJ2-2	CASAGAGGSTGELFF	TGTGCCAGTGCAGGTGCGGGGGGGAGCACCGGGGAGCTGTTTTTT
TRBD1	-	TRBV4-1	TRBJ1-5	CASSHPKGQGANNQPQHF	TGCGCCAGCAGCCACCCCAAGGGGCAGGGGGCGAACAATCAGCCCCAGCATTTT
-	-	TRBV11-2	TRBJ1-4	CASSLGLSAGRGEKLFF	TGTGCCAGCAGCTTAGGATTATCCGCGGGGAGGGGTGAAAAACTGTTTTTT
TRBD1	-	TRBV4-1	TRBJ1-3	CASSQTGSSSGNTIYF	TGCGCCAGCAGCCAGACAGGGTCTAGCTCTGGAAACACCATATATTTT
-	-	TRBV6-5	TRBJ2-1	CASSPGHYYNEQFF	TGTGCCAGCAGCCCGGGACACTACTACAATGAGCAGTTCTTC